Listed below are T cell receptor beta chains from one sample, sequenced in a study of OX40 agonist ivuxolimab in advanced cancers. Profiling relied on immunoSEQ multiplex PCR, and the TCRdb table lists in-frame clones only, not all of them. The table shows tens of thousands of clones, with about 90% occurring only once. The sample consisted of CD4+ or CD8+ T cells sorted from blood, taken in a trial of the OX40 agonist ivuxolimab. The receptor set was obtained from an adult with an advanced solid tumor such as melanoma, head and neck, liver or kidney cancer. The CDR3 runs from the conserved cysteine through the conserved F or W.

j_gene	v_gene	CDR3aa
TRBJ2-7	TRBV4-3	CASSQVRDRNYEQYF
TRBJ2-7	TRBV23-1	CASSPNSPRDRTYEQYF
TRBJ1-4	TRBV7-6	CASSSGHNEKLFF
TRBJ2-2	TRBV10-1	CASSGGKTDTGELFF
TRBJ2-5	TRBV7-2	CASSSRGGTAQETQYF
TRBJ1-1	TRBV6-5	CASSYPERGKAFF
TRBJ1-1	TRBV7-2	CASSEQGIEAFF
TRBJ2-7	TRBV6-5	CASSYSSTLSYEQYF
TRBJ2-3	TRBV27	CASSQTDTQYF
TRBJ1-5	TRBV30	CAWRPSSYSNQPQHF
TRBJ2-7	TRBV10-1	CASSRGGLNYEQYF